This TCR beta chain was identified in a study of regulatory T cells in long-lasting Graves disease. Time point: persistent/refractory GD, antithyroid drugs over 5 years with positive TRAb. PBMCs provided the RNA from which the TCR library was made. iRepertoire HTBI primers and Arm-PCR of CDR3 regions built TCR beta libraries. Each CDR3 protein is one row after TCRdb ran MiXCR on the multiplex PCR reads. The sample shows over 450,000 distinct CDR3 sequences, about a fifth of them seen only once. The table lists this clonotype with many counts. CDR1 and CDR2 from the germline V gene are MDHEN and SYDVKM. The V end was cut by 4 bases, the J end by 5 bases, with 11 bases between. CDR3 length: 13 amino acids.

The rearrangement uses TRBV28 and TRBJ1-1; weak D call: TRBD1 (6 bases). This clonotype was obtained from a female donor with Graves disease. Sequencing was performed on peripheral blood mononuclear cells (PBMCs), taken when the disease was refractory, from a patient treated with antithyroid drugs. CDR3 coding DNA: TGTGCCAGCAGTTACGAACAGGGAACTGAAGCTTTCTTT. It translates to CASSYEQGTEAFF.